Only a few counts were recorded for the clone carrying this T cell receptor (beta chain). The data derive from a study of CD8 T cells in ankylosing spondylitis. The trim removed 6 bases at V and 5 bases at J, leaving 0 bases unmatched. The V gene's germline CDR1 is MNHNS and CDR2 SASEGT. The CDR3 runs 14 residues. In TCRdb, the 5' RACE reads were re-called with MiXCR into one record per CDR3 protein. Among 200,000 to 250,000 distinct CDR3 sequences listed, roughly a tenth were seen once. Sequenced input: blood, either unsorted or a sorted T cell fraction (not recorded which). This sequence originates from a male donor with ankylosing spondylitis or in good health (not recorded which). The V call is TRBV6-1, the J call TRBJ2-3, with TRBD2 matching over 15 bases. CDR3 sequence: CASRGLAGGDTQYF. For the CDR3, the DNA is TGTGCCAGCAGGGGACTAGCGGGGGGAGATACGCAGTATTTT.